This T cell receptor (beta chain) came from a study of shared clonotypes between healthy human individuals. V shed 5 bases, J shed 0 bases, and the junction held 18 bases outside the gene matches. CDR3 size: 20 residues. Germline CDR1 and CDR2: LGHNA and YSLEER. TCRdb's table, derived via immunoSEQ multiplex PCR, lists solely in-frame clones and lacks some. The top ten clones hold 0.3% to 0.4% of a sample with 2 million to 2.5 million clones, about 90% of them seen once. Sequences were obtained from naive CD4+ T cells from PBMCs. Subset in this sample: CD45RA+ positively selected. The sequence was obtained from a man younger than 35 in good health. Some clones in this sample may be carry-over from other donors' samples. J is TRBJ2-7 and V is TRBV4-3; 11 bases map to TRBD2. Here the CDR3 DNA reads TGCGCCAGCAGCAAGTCGCGCCCGACTAGCGGGATCATGAGCTCCTACGAGCAGTACTTC. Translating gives CASSKSRPTSGIMSSYEQYF.